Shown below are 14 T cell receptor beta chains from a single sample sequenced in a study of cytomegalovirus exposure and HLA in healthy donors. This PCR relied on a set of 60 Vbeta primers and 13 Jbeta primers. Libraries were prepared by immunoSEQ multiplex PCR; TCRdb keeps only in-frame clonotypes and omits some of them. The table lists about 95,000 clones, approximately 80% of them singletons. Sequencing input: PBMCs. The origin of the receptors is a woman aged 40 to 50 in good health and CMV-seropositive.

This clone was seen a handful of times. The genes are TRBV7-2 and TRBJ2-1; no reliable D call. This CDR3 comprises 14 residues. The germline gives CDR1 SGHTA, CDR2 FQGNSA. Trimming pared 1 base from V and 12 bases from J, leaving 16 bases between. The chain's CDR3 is CASSLEISSEAQFF. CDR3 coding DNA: TGTGCCAGCAGCTTAGAGATCAGCTCCGAGGCGCAGTTCTTC. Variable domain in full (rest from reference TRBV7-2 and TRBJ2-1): GAGVSQSPSNKVTEKGKDVELRCDPISGHTALYWYRQSLGQGLEFLIYFQGNSAPDKSGLPSDRFSAERTGGSVSTLTIQRTQQEDSAVYLCASSLEISSEAQFFGPGTRLTVL.

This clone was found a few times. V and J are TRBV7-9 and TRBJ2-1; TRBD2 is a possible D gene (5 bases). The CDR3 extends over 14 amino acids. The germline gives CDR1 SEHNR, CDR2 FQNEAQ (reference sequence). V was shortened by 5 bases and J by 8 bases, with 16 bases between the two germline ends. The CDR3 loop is CASSNTGFGDEQFF. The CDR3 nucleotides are TGTGCCAGCAGCAACACGGGGTTTGGCGATGAGCAGTTCTTC.

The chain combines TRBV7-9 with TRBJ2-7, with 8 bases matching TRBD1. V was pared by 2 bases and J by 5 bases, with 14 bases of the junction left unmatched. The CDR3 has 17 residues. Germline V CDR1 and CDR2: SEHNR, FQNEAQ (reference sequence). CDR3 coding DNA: TGTGCCAGCAGCTTATTGGCCCGGGACAGGATGAAACACGAGCAGTACTTC. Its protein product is CASSLLARDRMKHEQYF.

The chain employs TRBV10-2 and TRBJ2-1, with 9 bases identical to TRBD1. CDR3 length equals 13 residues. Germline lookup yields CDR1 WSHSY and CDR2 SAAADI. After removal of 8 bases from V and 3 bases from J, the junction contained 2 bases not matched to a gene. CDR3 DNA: TGCGCCAGCGGGACAGGGCTCTACAATGAGCAGTTCTTC. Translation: CASGTGLYNEQFF.

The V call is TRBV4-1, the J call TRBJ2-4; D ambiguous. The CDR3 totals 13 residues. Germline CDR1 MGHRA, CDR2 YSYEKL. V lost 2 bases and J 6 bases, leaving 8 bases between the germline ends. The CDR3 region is CASSQRGLNIQYF. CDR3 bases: TGCGCCAGCAGCCAACGTGGCCTAAACATTCAGTACTTC.

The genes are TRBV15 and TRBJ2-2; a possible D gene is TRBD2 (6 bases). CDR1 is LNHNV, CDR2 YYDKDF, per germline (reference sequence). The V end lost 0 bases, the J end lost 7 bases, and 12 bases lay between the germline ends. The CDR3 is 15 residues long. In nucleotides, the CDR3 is TGTGCCACCAGCAGAGAGTTAGCGGATGTCGGGGAGCTGTTTTTT. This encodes CATSRELADVGELFF.

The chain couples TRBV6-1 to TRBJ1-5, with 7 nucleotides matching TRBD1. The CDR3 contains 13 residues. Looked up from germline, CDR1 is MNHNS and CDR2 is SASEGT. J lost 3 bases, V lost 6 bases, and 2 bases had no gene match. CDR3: CASRQGNNQPQHF. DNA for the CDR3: TGTGCCAGCAGACAGGGGAACAATCAGCCCCAGCATTTT.

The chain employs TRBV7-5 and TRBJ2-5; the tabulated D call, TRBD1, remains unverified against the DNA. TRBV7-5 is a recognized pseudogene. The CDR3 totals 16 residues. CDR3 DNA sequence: TGTGCCAGAAGCCCCGGCGGTCAGGGGGCTTTTCGGACCCAGTACTTC. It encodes CARSPGGQGAFRTQYF.

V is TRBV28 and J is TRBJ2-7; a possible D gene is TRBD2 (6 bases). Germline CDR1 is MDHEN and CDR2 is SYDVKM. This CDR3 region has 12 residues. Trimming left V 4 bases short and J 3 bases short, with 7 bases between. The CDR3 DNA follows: TGTGCCAGCAGTTCGGGGGTCTACGAGCAGTACTTC. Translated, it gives CASSSGVYEQYF.

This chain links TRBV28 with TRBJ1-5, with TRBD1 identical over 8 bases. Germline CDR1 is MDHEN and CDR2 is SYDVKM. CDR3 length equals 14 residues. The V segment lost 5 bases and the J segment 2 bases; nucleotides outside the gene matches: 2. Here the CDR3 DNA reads TGTGCCAGCAGTGGACAGGGTGGCAATCAGCCCCAGCATTTT. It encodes CASSGQGGNQPQHF.

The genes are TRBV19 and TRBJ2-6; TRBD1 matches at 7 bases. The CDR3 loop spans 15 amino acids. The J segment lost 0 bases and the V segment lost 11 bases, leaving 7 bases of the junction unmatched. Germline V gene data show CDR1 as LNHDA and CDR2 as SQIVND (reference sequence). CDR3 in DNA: TGTGCCTGTTCGGACAGGAACTCTGGGGCCAACGTCCTGACTTTC. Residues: CACSDRNSGANVLTF.

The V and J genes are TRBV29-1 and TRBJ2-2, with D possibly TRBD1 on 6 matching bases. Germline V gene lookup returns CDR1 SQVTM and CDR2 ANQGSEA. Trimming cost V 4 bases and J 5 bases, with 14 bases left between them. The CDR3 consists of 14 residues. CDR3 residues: CSVAEKGETGELFF. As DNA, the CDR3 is TGCAGCGTTGCGGAAAAGGGGGAAACCGGGGAGCTGTTTTTT.

This chain's CDR3 is CASSVGAAYGYTF. CDR3 coding DNA: TGTGCCAGCAGCGTAGGGGCTGCTTATGGCTACACCTTC. The chain joins TRBV9 to TRBJ1-2; D uncertain. The length of the CDR3 is 13 residues. Between the trimmed V and J ends, which lost 0 bases and 5 bases, there was a span of 8 bases. CDR1 SGDLS and CDR2 YYNGEE come from the germline V gene.

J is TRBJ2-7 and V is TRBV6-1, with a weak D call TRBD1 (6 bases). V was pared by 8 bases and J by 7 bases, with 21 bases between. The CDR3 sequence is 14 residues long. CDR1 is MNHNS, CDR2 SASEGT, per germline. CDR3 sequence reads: CASSKGDTVGEQYF. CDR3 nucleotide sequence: TGTGCCAGCTCCAAAGGGGACACTGTTGGGGAGCAGTACTTC.